One and the same sample provided the 25 T cell receptor beta chains below, sequenced in a study of blood T cell repertoires in COVID-19. The data were produced by immunoSEQ multiplex PCR, yet TCRdb's version contains in-frame clones alone and is incomplete. The profile covers about 270,000 clones, with about nine tenths appearing a single time and roughly 8.5% taken by the ten largest. Specimen: peripheral blood. The receptors were sampled from a middle-aged man with active or convalescent COVID-19.

The rearrangement uses TRBV6-4 and TRBJ2-7; possible D gene TRBD2, 6 bases. The CDR3 contains 17 residues. V lost 0 bases and J lost 3, with 18 bases in between. Per germline, CDR1 MRHNA and CDR2 SNTAGT. The CDR3 sequence is CASSDSKGAGGYYEQYF. CDR3 nucleotides: TGTGCCAGCAGTGACTCGAAAGGAGCGGGCGGGTACTACGAGCAGTACTTC.

The chain has TRBV5-6 and TRBJ2-5, with D tentatively TRBD2 (6 bases). This CDR3 is built from 16 residues. The V end was cut by 4 bases, the J end by 4 bases, with 20 bases between. The germline V gene has CDR1 SGHDT and CDR2 YYEEEE. The CDR3 is CASSGDRDSVRETQYF. In DNA form, the CDR3 reads TGTGCCAGCAGCGGTGACCGGGACTCCGTTCGAGAGACCCAGTACTTC.

This clone occurred a few times. The rearrangement uses TRBV27 and TRBJ2-2, with D perhaps matching TRBD1 (6 bases). With 7 bases removed from V and 6 bases from J, the gap between germline ends came to 15 bases. The CDR3 totals 14 residues. CDR1 is MNHEY and CDR2 is SMNVEV in the germline V gene (reference sequence). For the CDR3, the DNA is TGTGCCAGCATGGGTGGGGGCCTCGCCGGGGAGCTGTTTTTT. As protein: CASMGGGLAGELFF.

The J gene is TRBJ2-1, the V gene TRBV3-1 (or the pseudogene TRBV3-2); D ambiguous. The CDR3 contains 12 residues. Trimming took off 3 bases at V and 5 bases at J, with 5 bases between the two ends. Germline V gene data show CDR1 as LGHDT and CDR2 as YNNKEL (reference sequence). The CDR3 reads CASSHTNNEQFF. The CDR3 coding sequence is TGTGCCAGCAGCCATACAAACAATGAGCAGTTCTTC.

The V gene is TRBV30, the J gene TRBJ1-2; 9 nucleotides line up with TRBD1. Trimming took 4 bases from V and 7 from J; bases not matched to a gene: 7. Germline V gene data show CDR1 as GTSNPN and CDR2 as SVGIG (reference sequence). This CDR3 is 13 amino acids long. CDR3 in DNA: TGTGCCTGGACCCCACAGGGGGCGAGTGGCTACACCTTC. Translating it yields CAWTPQGASGYTF.

Remarks on this clone: Other DNA variants within this sample encode the same CDR3. The V call is TRBV19, the J call TRBJ1-2; D unresolved. In germline, CDR1 is LNHDA, CDR2 SQIVND (reference sequence). V was clipped by 3 bases and J by 0 bases, with 8 bases between them. The CDR3 spans 14 residues. Written as DNA, the CDR3 is TGTGCCAGTAGTATTGGAGGGCCTAACTATGGCTACACCTTC. Translation: CASSIGGPNYGYTF.

The genes are TRBV18 and TRBJ1-1; tentatively, D is TRBD1 (6 bases). V dropped 6 bases and J dropped 0 bases, with 11 bases sitting between them. This CDR3 contains 14 residues. Germline V gives CDR1 KGHSH, CDR2 LQKENI. In DNA form, the CDR3 reads TGTGCCAGCTCTTCGGGACAACTGAACACTGAAGCTTTCTTT. This gives the protein CASSSGQLNTEAFF.

This chain connects TRBV7-3 to TRBJ2-4; 13 bases are a match to TRBD2. Germline trimming cut 4 bases from V and 8 bases from J; bases unmatched to any gene: 8. This CDR3 has 16 amino acids. Germline loops: CDR1 SGHTA, CDR2 FQGTGA. The CDR3 sequence is CASSSSGTSGIDIQYF. CDR3 nucleotide sequence: TGTGCCAGCAGCTCCTCCGGGACTAGCGGGATAGACATTCAGTACTTC.

This clone was observed a few times. This rearrangement joins TRBV14 to TRBJ2-1; D may be TRBD2 (6 bases). Trimming stripped 1 base from V and 7 bases from J, with 11 bases between. The CDR3 covers 14 residues. The germline CDR1 and CDR2 sequences are SGHDN and FVKESK. This CDR3 is CASSQAPRENEQFF. The CDR3 DNA reads TGTGCCAGCAGCCAAGCTCCGCGGGAAAATGAGCAGTTCTTC.

CDR3 DNA: TGCGCCAGCAGCGGAGAGGGGGGGCTTTCCAATGAGCAGTTCTTC. Its protein product is CASSGEGGLSNEQFF. This chain joins TRBV5-1 and TRBJ2-1, with D perhaps TRBD2 (7 bases). In germline, CDR1 is SGHRS, CDR2 YFSETQ. Trimming stripped 4 bases from V and 6 bases from J, with 17 bases between. CDR3 length equals 15 residues.

The gene calls are TRBV28 and TRBJ1-2; D unresolved. Trimming took off 10 bases at V and 4 bases at J, with 25 bases between the two ends. Germline loops: CDR1 MDHEN, CDR2 SYDVKM. The CDR3 spans 16 residues. CDR3 sequence reads: CATWGESGPLGYGYTF. The DNA of the CDR3 is TGTGCCACTTGGGGAGAGTCCGGCCCCCTTGGCTATGGCTACACCTTC.

This clone was seen once. V is TRBV5-4 and J is TRBJ2-1, with 7 bases that match TRBD2. J lost 4 bases, V lost 6 bases, and 13 bases had no gene match. CDR3 length: 16 residues. The V gene's germline CDR1 is SGHNT and CDR2 YYREEE (reference sequence). CDR3 bases: TGTGCCAGCACCCCGAGCGGGATAATTCTGTACAATGAGCAGTTCTTC. Its translation is CASTPSGIILYNEQFF.

The V gene is TRBV6-1, the J gene TRBJ2-2, with 9 bases that match TRBD1. Germline trimming cut 0 bases from V and 5 bases from J; bases unmatched to any gene: 10. There are 18 residues in the CDR3. Germline V gives CDR1 MNHNS, CDR2 SASEGT. The DNA for the CDR3 is TGTGCCAGCAGTGAAGCGTGGGCCGGACAGGGGCGGACCGGGGAGCTGTTTTTT. Residues: CASSEAWAGQGRTGELFF.

This rearrangement joins TRBV5-4 to TRBJ1-1, with D hard to call. The CDR3 loop spans 15 amino acids. The germline V gene has CDR1 SGHNT and CDR2 YYREEE (reference sequence). The V and J ends lost 0 bases and 3 bases respectively, with 12 bases between them. DNA for the CDR3: TGTGCCAGCAGCTTGGATGAGGGAGGGTACACTGAAGCTTTCTTT. This codes for CASSLDEGGYTEAFF.

The V and J genes are TRBV4-1 and TRBJ1-6; D not certain. Looked up from germline, CDR1 is MGHRA and CDR2 is YSYEKL. The CDR3 spans 16 residues. The V gene lost 0 bases and the J gene lost 8 bases, with 14 bases spanning the gap. This CDR3 reads CASSQEPTGWDSPLHF. The CDR3 bases are TGCGCCAGCAGCCAAGAGCCAACGGGTTGGGATTCACCCCTCCACTTT.

This clone was seen just once. The genes are TRBV5-3 and TRBJ1-5, with D possibly matching TRBD1 (6 bases). TRBV5-3 is an ORF for which the function is uncertain. V was trimmed by 4 bases and J by 4 bases, leaving 12 bases between them. The length of the CDR3 is 14 residues. Here the CDR3 DNA reads TGTGCCAGAAGCACTAACAGGGAGAATCAGCCCCAGCATTTT. Its translation is CARSTNRENQPQHF.

In its sample, this clone was seen once. This rearrangement joins TRBV29-1 to TRBJ2-7; TRBD2 matches at 8 bases. The trim removed 1 base at V and 5 bases at J, leaving 4 bases unmatched. This CDR3 spans 13 amino acids. Germline V gives CDR1 SQVTM, CDR2 ANQGSEA. Here the CDR3 DNA reads TGCAGCGTTGAAGTAGATAGCGGGAACGAGCAGTACTTC. It specifies CSVEVDSGNEQYF.

The chain links TRBV11-3 to TRBJ2-4, with no clear D. Trimming cost V 5 bases and J 1 base, with 15 bases left between them. This CDR3 contains 16 residues. The germline V gene encodes CDR1 SGHNT and CDR2 YENEEA. Here the CDR3 DNA reads TGTGCCAGCAGCCCCCAGCTATTCGGGGCCAAAAACATTCAGTACTTC. Amino acid sequence: CASSPQLFGAKNIQYF.

The chain links TRBV19 to TRBJ1-5, with D hard to call. CDR1 and CDR2 (germline): LNHDA, SQIVND (reference sequence). Trimming pared 4 bases from V and 0 bases from J, leaving 7 bases between. This CDR3 is built from 14 residues. CDR3 in amino acids: CASSTPSSNQPQHF. The CDR3 bases are TGTGCCAGTAGTACCCCCAGTAGCAATCAGCCCCAGCATTTT.

The chain links TRBV18 to TRBJ1-5; 7 bases are shared with TRBD1. V lost 4 bases and J lost 7; bases outside the gene matches: 10. Germline CDR1 KGHSH, CDR2 LQKENI. The CDR3 spans 15 residues. Written as DNA, the CDR3 is TGTGCCAGCTCACTTAATAACAGGGGCGAACAGCCCCAGCATTTT. It translates to CASSLNNRGEQPQHF. The full variable domain, rest sourced from reference TRBV18 and TRBJ1-5, is NAGVMQNPRHLVRRRGQEARLRCSPMKGHSHVYWYRQLPEEGLKFMVYLQKENIIDESGMPKERFSAEFPKEGPSILRIQQVVRGDSAAYFCASSLNNRGEQPQHFGDGTRLSIL.

This clone showed up just a few times. This rearrangement joins TRBV6-5 to TRBJ2-7, with TRBD2 as a possible D gene (6 bases). The CDR3 loop spans 14 amino acids. The germline gives CDR1 MNHEY, CDR2 SVGAGI. Between the trimmed V and J ends, which lost 2 bases and 0 bases, there was a span of 8 bases. The CDR3 region has the DNA TGTGCCAGCAGTTACCGGGGGATCTCCTACGAGCAGTACTTC. This translates into CASSYRGISYEQYF.

The genes are TRBV30 and TRBJ2-5; TRBD1 matches at 9 bases. V gave up 2 bases and J gave up 4 bases; unmatched junction bases: 8. CDR1 GTSNPN and CDR2 SVGIG come from the germline V gene (reference sequence). The CDR3 has 15 residues. CDR3 region: CAWSPGQGVSETQYF. In nucleotides, the CDR3 is TGTGCCTGGAGTCCGGGACAGGGAGTTTCAGAGACCCAGTACTTC. Supplemented by reference TRBV30 and TRBJ2-5, the full variable domain reads SQTIHQWPATLVQPVGSPLSLECTVEGTSNPNLYWYRQAAGRGLQLLFYSVGIGQISSEVPQNLSASRPQDRQFILSSKKLLLSDSGFYLCAWSPGQGVSETQYFGPGTRLLVL.

The chain has TRBV24-1 and TRBJ2-3, with D unclear. Germline V gene sequence: CDR1 KGHDR, CDR2 SFDVKD. V was trimmed by 5 bases and J by 6 bases, leaving 5 bases between them. This CDR3 contains 11 residues. The CDR3 DNA reads TGTGCCACCAGTGCTGTCGATACGCAGTATTTT. It specifies CATSAVDTQYF.

The CDR3 here is CASSQADRTGYGYTF. In nucleotides, the CDR3 is TGTGCCAGCAGCCAAGCGGACAGGACCGGCTATGGCTACACCTTC. The chain employs TRBV3-1 (or the pseudogene TRBV3-2) and TRBJ1-2; 7 bases align to TRBD1. This CDR3 is 15 amino acids long. After removal of 1 base from V and 4 bases from J, the junction contained 6 bases not matched to a gene. Germline CDR1 is LGHDT and CDR2 is YNNKEL (reference sequence).

The genes are TRBV3-1 (or the pseudogene TRBV3-2) and TRBJ2-3; TRBD2 aligns across 8 bases. CDR1 is LGHDT, CDR2 YNNKEL, per germline (reference sequence). The V gene end was trimmed by 3 bases and the J gene end by 4 bases; junction bases not matched to a gene: 9. CDR3 length: 16 residues. CDR3 sequence: CASSHSLAGTADTQYF. CDR3 nucleotide sequence: TGTGCCAGCAGCCATAGTCTAGCGGGTACTGCAGATACGCAGTATTTT.